The 2 T cell receptor beta chains in this list originate from one sample, sequenced in a study of cytomegalovirus exposure and HLA in healthy donors. 13 Jbeta primers and 60 Vbeta primers were used for the PCR. Assay used: immunoSEQ multiplex PCR; TCRdb lists only in-frame clones, some missing. The data show tens of thousands of clones, approximately 79% seen once. The source material was PBMCs. The origin of the receptors is a woman in her thirties or forties in good health and CMV-seronegative.

In its sample, this clone was seen a few times. The chain has TRBV5-1 and TRBJ1-1, with TRBD1 as a possible D gene (5 bases). Deletions cut 3 bases from V and 0 bases from J, with 12 bases between. The CDR3 length is 15 residues. The germline CDR1 and CDR2 sequences are SGHRS and YFSETQ. The CDR3 region has the DNA TGCGCCAGCAGCTCGGATACAGGCGTGAACACTGAAGCTTTCTTT. It codes for CASSSDTGVNTEAFF.

V is TRBV4-2 and J is TRBJ1-5, with D maybe TRBD1 (5 bases). CDR3 length equals 15 residues. Germline V gene data show CDR1 as LGHNA and CDR2 as YNFKEQ. The V and J ends lost 2 bases and 8 bases respectively, with 16 bases between them. CDR3 amino acids: CASSQNIGDQEPQHF. CDR3 coding DNA: TGTGCCAGCAGCCAAAACATAGGGGATCAAGAGCCCCAGCATTTT.